These T cell receptor beta chains were read from a single sample in a study of blood T cell repertoires in COVID-19. The data were produced by immunoSEQ multiplex PCR, yet TCRdb's version contains in-frame clones alone and is incomplete. This table has approximately 100,000 clones, approximately 86% appearing once. Material for sequencing was PBMCs or T cells enriched from blood (not recorded which). These receptors were taken from a woman aged 50 to 60 who had recovered from COVID-19. The CDR3 runs from the conserved cysteine through the conserved F or W. A D gene is named only where the DNA matches it firmly. Rows may omit the clone size; those that give it use once, few, many or a size class.

clone_size d_call j_call v_call cdr3_aa cdr3_nt
- - TRBJ2-2 TRBV4-1 CASSQEWPGGGNTGELFF TGCGCCAGCAGCCAAGAATGGCCGGGGGGCGGGAACACCGGGGAGCTGTTTTTT
- - TRBJ2-3 TRBV16 CASSQFLPSAFTDTQYF TGTGCCAGCAGCCAATTTTTGCCTAGTGCGTTCACAGATACGCAGTATTTT
few - TRBJ1-3 TRBV30 CAWSGRGDTIYF TGTGCCTGGAGTGGTCGGGGGGACACCATATATTTT
- TRBD1 TRBJ2-5 TRBV7-9 CASSESGGQETQYF TGTGCCAGCAGCGAGTCAGGGGGACAAGAGACCCAGTACTTC
- TRBD1 TRBJ1-2 TRBV28 CASSFPGGHGYTF TGTGCCAGCAGTTTTCCAGGGGGACATGGCTACACCTTC
- TRBD2 TRBJ2-5 TRBV27 CASGYSGGETQYF TGTGCCAGTGGGTATTCGGGGGGAGAGACCCAGTACTTC
once TRBD2 TRBJ2-7 TRBV27 CASSESGLAGDYEQYF TGTGCCAGCAGTGAATCGGGACTAGCGGGAGACTACGAGCAGTACTTC
- TRBD1 TRBJ1-5 TRBV14 CASSQEDRIRQPQHF TGTGCCAGCAGCCAAGAGGACAGGATCCGTCAGCCCCAGCATTTT
- TRBD2 TRBJ2-7 TRBV27 CASSLSVAGAYEQYF TGTGCCAGCAGTTTATCCGTAGCGGGCGCCTACGAGCAGTACTTC
- TRBD1 TRBJ1-2 TRBV19 CASTDRVPTYGYTF TGTGCCAGTACAGACAGGGTACCCACCTATGGCTACACCTTC
once - TRBJ1-5 TRBV29-1 CSVVVGGEYQPQHF TGCAGCGTTGTGGTGGGCGGGGAGTACCAGCCCCAGCATTTT
- TRBD2 TRBJ2-1 TRBV2 CASSPGTSGTPGFLFF TGTGCCAGCAGCCCCGGGACTAGCGGGACCCCAGGTTTTCTGTTCTTC